This T cell receptor (beta chain) is from a study of blood T cells in healthy people across ages. V lost 1 base and J lost 9, with 16 bases in between. Germline V CDR1 and CDR2: MGHRA, YSYEKL. The CDR3 is made up of 15 amino acids. Using a J-beta primer mix together with a sample-barcoded 5' primer, a second PCR was run for roughly 7 to 12 cycles. From the 5' RACE reads, TCRdb called clonotypes with MiXCR, one entry per CDR3 protein. Of 540,000 or so distinct CDR3 sequences in the sample, around 24% were seen once. This clonotype was seen only a few times. These data are also associated with another study on T cells of mothers and their children.

The chain combines TRBV4-1 with TRBJ2-1, with D possibly matching TRBD2 (6 bases). The origin of this receptor is a boy between 5 and 17 years old in good health. Sample: blood. CDR3 sequence reads: CASSQVGPRGSEQFF. The CDR3 DNA is TGCGCCAGCAGCCAAGTGGGACCGCGGGGTAGTGAGCAGTTCTTC.